The rows below give T cell receptor beta chains drawn from one sample of a study of blood T cell repertoires in COVID-19. Assay used: immunoSEQ multiplex PCR; TCRdb lists only in-frame clones, some missing. Here the sample spans 350,000 to 450,000 clones, over 85% being singletons. The sequencing sample was made of PBMCs or T cells enriched from blood (not recorded which). The receptors shown here come from a woman in her twenties or thirties who had recovered from COVID-19. The CDR3 runs from the conserved cysteine through the conserved F or W. The D gene is left open where the match is weak. Part of the rows lack a size; the others show once, few, many or a class for expanded clones.

clone size,V gene,J gene,D gene,CDR3 DNA,CDR3 protein
.,TRBV3-1/TRBV3-2,TRBJ1-1,.,TGTGCCAGCAGCCAAGAACTAGGGTTGGGAGCTTTCTTT,CASSQELGLGAFF
few,TRBV4-2,TRBJ2-1,.,TGTGCCAGCAGGGGCAGGGGAAGCAATGAGCAGTTCTTC,CASRGRGSNEQFF
.,TRBV5-1,TRBJ2-3,TRBD1,TGCGCCAGCAGCAAACGGGACAGGGGGTCAGATACGCAGTATTTT,CASSKRDRGSDTQYF
.,TRBV5-6,TRBJ1-6,.,TGTGCCAGCAGCGGGGGGAATTCACCCCTCCACTTT,CASSGGNSPLHF
.,TRBV9,TRBJ2-7,TRBD2,TGTGCCAGCAGCGTCGCGACTAGCGGGAGTCCCCACGAGCAGTACTTC,CASSVATSGSPHEQYF
.,TRBV10-3,TRBJ1-1,TRBD1,TGTGCCATCAGTGACTTACAGGGGATGAACACTGAAGCTTTCTTT,CAISDLQGMNTEAFF
.,TRBV5-5,TRBJ1-1,.,TGTGCCAGCAGCTTCAGGGGTACTGAAGCTTTCTTT,CASSFRGTEAFF
.,TRBV30,TRBJ2-3,.,TGTGCCTGGAAGGGGGACGGGAGCACAGATACGCAGTATTTT,CAWKGDGSTDTQYF
.,TRBV5-5,TRBJ1-3,.,TGTGCCAGCAGCTGGGGCAGGGTATCTGGAAACACCATATATTTT,CASSWGRVSGNTIYF
.,TRBV2,TRBJ1-1,.,TGTGCCAGCAGGAGGAGGGGAGAAGGTGAAGCTTTCTTT,CASRRRGEGEAFF
once,TRBV19,TRBJ2-5,TRBD1,TGTGCCAGTAGACAGGGGTCGGAGACCCAGTACTTC,CASRQGSETQYF
.,TRBV2,TRBJ2-7,TRBD2,TGTGCCAGCACAACTAGCGGGACCTCCCTCTCCTACGAGCAGTACTTC,CASTTSGTSLSYEQYF
.,TRBV15,TRBJ1-6,.,TGTGCCACCAGCAGATATACAGGTTATAATTCACCCCTCCACTTT,CATSRYTGYNSPLHF
.,TRBV7-3,TRBJ2-7,.,TGTGCCAGCAGCGAAAGTGCTACCTACGAGCAGTACTTC,CASSESATYEQYF
few,TRBV6-1,TRBJ1-5,TRBD1,TGTGCCAGCAGTGTGCCCCACCAGGGGGACCGCAATCAGCCCCAGCATTTT,CASSVPHQGDRNQPQHF
.,TRBV10-3,TRBJ2-7,.,TGTGCCATCAGTGAGTCAGGCGGCTACGAGCAGTACTTC,CAISESGGYEQYF
.,TRBV19,TRBJ1-2,.,TGTGCCAGTAGTATAGAATCAACAAATCTTGGCTACACCTTC,CASSIESTNLGYTF
.,TRBV12-5,TRBJ1-6,TRBD1,TGTGCTAGTGGTTTGGAATGGACAGGGAAAAATTCACCCCTCCACTTT,CASGLEWTGKNSPLHF
.,TRBV2,TRBJ1-6,TRBD1,TGTGCCAGCATGACAGGGGGTGTTTATTCACCCCTCCACTTT,CASMTGGVYSPLHF
.,TRBV4-2,TRBJ2-7,TRBD2,TGTGCCAGCAGCCAAGAAGGGAGTAGCGGGTCCTACGAGCAGTACTTC,CASSQEGSSGSYEQYF
.,TRBV5-1,TRBJ1-1,.,TGCGCCAGCAGCTTGGTTGAGCCCCCTGAAGCTTTCTTT,CASSLVEPPEAFF
.,TRBV4-3,TRBJ1-2,.,TGCGCCAGCAGCCCCTTATTGGGGGGGAACTATGGCTACACCTTC,CASSPLLGGNYGYTF
.,TRBV9,TRBJ1-4,TRBD1,TGTGCCAGCAGCGGAGGGGACAGGGGTAACGAAAAACTGTTTTTT,CASSGGDRGNEKLFF
.,TRBV30,TRBJ2-3,.,TGTGCCTGGAGCTTTGCGAGCACAGATACGCAGTATTTT,CAWSFASTDTQYF
.,TRBV9,TRBJ1-4,TRBD1,TGTGCCAGCAGCCCAGACAGGGGGCGAAATGAAAAACTGTTTTTT,CASSPDRGRNEKLFF
.,TRBV30,TRBJ2-2,.,TGTGCCCGGGGTCAGGGGGGAACCGGGGAGCTGTTTTTT,CARGQGGTGELFF
few,TRBV27,TRBJ2-7,TRBD2,TGTGCCAGCAGTCGGAGCGGGAGGGCTGGGCAAGTATCCTACGAGCAGTACTTC,CASSRSGRAGQVSYEQYF
.,TRBV4-1,TRBJ2-2,TRBD2,TGCGCCAGCAGCCCCAAGACCGGGACTAGCGGGGGAAAGAACACCGGGGAGCTGTTTTTT,CASSPKTGTSGGKNTGELFF
.,TRBV19,TRBJ2-3,.,TGTGCCAGTAGTAAGGGAGACGGGACTAGCACAGATACGCAGTATTTT,CASSKGDGTSTDTQYF
.,TRBV14,TRBJ2-5,.,TGTGCCAGCAGCCAAGGTCTCGGTGTTTACCAAGAGACCCAGTACTTC,CASSQGLGVYQETQYF
.,TRBV7-9,TRBJ1-2,.,TGTGCCAGCAGCTCTGACAATGGCTATGGCTACACCTTC,CASSSDNGYGYTF
.,TRBV28,TRBJ1-1,.,TGTGCCAGCAGTTATTCCCCGGCAGGGCACACTGAAGCTTTCTTT,CASSYSPAGHTEAFF
.,TRBV18,TRBJ1-2,TRBD1,TGTGCCAGCTCACCGACAGGGGACCATGGCTACACCTTC,CASSPTGDHGYTF
.,TRBV7-9,TRBJ2-2,.,TGTGCCAGCAGCCTATACAGGGAGAACACCGGGGAGCTGTTTTTT,CASSLYRENTGELFF
.,TRBV7-9,TRBJ2-7,TRBD1,TGTGCCAGCAGCACGTACCGGGACAGGTTTTCCTACGAGCAGTACTTC,CASSTYRDRFSYEQYF
.,TRBV7-2,TRBJ1-2,TRBD1,TGTGCCAGCATTACTATCCCGGGACAGGGGGCAATGCCTGGCTACACCTTC,CASITIPGQGAMPGYTF
.,TRBV7-9,TRBJ1-1,TRBD1,TGTGCCAGCAGCTTAGGGACAGGGTGGGACACTGAAGCTTTCTTT,CASSLGTGWDTEAFF
once,TRBV28,TRBJ1-4,TRBD1,TGTGCCAGCAGTTTACGACAGGGTGGGACTAATGAAAAACTGTTTTTT,CASSLRQGGTNEKLFF
.,TRBV3-1/TRBV3-2,TRBJ1-2,TRBD1,TGTGCCAGCAGCCAAGTCGGGACAGCTCATGGCTACACCTTC,CASSQVGTAHGYTF
.,TRBV7-3,TRBJ2-5,.,TGTGCCAGCAGCCCCACTCAACAAGAGACCCAGTACTTC,CASSPTQQETQYF
.,TRBV7-2,TRBJ2-7,TRBD2,TGTGCCAGCAGCTTAGGCGGGACTAGCGACGAGCAGTACTTC,CASSLGGTSDEQYF
.,TRBV5-1,TRBJ2-5,.,TGCGCCAGCAGCAGATGGGGTACGGGGGAGACCCAGTACTTC,CASSRWGTGETQYF
once,TRBV18,TRBJ1-2,.,TGTGCCAGCTCGGTCCTACCCCAGCTAAAACAGGAAGACTATGGCTACACCTTC,CASSVLPQLKQEDYGYTF
.,TRBV4-2,TRBJ1-1,.,TGTGCCAGCAGCCATTTTGGGGCGGGGGACACTGAAGCTTTCTTT,CASSHFGAGDTEAFF
once,TRBV2,TRBJ2-5,TRBD2,TGTGCCAGCAGTGTCCTAGCGGGAGTCGGAGAGACCCAGTACTTC,CASSVLAGVGETQYF